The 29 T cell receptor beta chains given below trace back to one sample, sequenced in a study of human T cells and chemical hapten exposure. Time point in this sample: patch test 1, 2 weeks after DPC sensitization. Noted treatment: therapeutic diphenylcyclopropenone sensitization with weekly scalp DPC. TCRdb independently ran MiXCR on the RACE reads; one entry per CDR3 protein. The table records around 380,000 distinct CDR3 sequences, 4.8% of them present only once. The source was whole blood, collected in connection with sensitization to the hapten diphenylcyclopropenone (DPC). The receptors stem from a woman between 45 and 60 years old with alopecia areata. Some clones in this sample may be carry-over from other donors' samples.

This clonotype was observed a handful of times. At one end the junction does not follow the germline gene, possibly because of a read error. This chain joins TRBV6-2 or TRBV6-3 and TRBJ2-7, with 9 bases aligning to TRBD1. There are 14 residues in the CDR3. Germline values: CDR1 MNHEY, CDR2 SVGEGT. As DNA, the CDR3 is TGTGCCAGCAGTTCCACAGGGGGCTCCGACGAGCAGTACTTC. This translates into CASSSTGGSDEQYF.

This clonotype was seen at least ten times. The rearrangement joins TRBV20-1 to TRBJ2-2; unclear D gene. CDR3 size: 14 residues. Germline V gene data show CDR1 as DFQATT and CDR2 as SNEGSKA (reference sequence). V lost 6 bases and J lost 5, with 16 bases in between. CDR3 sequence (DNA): TGCAGTGCCCTCACCCCACTACTTACCGGGGAGCTGTTTTTT. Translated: CSALTPLLTGELFF.

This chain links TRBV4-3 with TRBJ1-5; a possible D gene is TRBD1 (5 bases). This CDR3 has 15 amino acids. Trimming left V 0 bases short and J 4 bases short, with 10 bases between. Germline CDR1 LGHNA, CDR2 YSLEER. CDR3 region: CASSQDWQGNQPQHF. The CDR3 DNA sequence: TGCGCCAGCAGCCAAGATTGGCAGGGAAATCAGCCCCAGCATTTT.

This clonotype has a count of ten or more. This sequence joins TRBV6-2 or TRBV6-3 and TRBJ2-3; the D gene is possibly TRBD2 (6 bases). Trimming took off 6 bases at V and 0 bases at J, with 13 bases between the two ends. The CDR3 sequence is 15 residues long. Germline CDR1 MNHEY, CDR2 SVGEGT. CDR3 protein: CASSLPGLSTDTQYF. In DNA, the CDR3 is TGTGCCAGCAGCCTACCGGGACTCAGCACAGATACGCAGTATTTT.

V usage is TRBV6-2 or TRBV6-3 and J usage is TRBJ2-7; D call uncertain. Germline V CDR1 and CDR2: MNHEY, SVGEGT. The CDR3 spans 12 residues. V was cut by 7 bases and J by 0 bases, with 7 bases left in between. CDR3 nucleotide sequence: TGTGCCAGCAACACCCTCTCCTACGAGCAGTACTTC. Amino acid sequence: CASNTLSYEQYF.

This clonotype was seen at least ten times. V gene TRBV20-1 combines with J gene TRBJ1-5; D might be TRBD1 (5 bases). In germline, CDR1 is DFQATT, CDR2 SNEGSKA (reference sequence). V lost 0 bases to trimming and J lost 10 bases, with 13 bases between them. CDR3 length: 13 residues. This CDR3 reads CSARDNPQGPQHF. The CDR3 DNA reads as TGCAGTGCTAGAGATAACCCTCAGGGCCCCCAGCATTTT.

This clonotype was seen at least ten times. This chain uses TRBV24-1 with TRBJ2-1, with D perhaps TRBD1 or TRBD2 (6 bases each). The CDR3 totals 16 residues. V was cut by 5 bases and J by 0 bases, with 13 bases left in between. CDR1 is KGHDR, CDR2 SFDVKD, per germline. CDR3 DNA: TGTGCCACCAGTGCCCCCACGGGGGCCTCCTACAATGAGCAGTTCTTC. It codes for CATSAPTGASYNEQFF.

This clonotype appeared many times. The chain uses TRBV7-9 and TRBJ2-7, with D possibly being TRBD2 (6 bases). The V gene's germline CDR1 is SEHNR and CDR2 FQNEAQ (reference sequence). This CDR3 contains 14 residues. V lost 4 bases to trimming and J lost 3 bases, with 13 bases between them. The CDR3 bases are TGTGCCAGCAGCTACGGGGGAGGATTCTACGAGCAGTACTTC. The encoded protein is CASSYGGGFYEQYF.

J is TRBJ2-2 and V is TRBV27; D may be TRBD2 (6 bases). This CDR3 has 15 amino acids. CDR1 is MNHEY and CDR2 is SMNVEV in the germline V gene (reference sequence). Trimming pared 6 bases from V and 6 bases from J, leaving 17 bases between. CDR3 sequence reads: CASRGAGTPPGELFF. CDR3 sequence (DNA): TGTGCCAGCAGAGGGGCGGGGACTCCCCCCGGGGAGCTGTTTTTT.

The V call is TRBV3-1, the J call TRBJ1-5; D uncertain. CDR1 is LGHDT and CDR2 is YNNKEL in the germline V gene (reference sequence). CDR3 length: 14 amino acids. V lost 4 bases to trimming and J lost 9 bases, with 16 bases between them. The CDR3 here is CASSPTDVKGPQHF. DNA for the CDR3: TGTGCCAGCAGCCCGACGGACGTCAAAGGGCCCCAGCATTTT.

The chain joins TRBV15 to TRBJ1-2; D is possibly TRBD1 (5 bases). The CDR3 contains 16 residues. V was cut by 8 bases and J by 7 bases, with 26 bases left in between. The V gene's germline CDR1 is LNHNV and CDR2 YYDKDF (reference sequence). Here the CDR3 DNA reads TGTGCCACCTCTTTCGGGGCAGGGAGGTACCTTGGTGGCTACACCTTC. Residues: CATSFGAGRYLGGYTF.

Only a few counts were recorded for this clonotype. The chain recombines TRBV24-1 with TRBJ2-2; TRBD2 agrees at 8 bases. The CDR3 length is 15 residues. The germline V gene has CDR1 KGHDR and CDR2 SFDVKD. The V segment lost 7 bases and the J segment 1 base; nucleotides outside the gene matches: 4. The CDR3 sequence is CATSLAGMNTGELFF. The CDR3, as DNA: TGTGCCACCAGCTTAGCGGGAATGAACACCGGGGAGCTGTTTTTT.

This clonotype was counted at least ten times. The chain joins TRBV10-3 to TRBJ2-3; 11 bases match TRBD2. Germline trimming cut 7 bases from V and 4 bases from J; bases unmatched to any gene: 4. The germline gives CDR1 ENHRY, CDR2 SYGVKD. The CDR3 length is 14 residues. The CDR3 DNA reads TGTGCCATCACAACTAGCGGGAGTCCAGATACGCAGTATTTT. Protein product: CAITTSGSPDTQYF.

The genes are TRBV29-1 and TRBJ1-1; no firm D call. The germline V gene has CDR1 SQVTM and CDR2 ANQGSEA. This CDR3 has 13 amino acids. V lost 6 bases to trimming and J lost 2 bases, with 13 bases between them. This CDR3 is CSVTTQLNTEAFF. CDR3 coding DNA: TGCAGCGTAACGACACAACTCAACACTGAAGCTTTCTTT.

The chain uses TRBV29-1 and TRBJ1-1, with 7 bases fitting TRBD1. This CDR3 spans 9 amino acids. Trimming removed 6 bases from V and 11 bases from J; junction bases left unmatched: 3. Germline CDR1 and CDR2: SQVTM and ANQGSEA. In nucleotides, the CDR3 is TGCAGCGTGGGACAGCGGGCTTTCTTT. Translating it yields CSVGQRAFF.

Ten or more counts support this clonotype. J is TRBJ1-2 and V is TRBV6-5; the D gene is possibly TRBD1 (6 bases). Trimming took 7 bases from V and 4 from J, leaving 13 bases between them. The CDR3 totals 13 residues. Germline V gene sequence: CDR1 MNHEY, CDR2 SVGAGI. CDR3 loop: CASTMTGRYGYTF. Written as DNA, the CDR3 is TGTGCCAGCACCATGACAGGCCGCTATGGCTACACCTTC.

The CDR3 bases are TGTGCCAGCAGTTTACCTCGTGCCAGGCCCTACGAGCAGTACTTC. It encodes CASSLPRARPYEQYF. The gene calls are TRBV12-3 or TRBV12-4 and TRBJ2-7; D ambiguous. This CDR3 spans 15 amino acids. The V gene lost 2 bases and the J gene lost 2 bases, with 13 bases spanning the gap.

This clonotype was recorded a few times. The CDR3, as DNA: TGCGCCAGCAGCTTGGGCAGCATCTCTGGGGCCAACGTCCTGACTTTC. Residues: CASSLGSISGANVLTF. J is TRBJ2-6 and V is TRBV5-1; D remains ambiguous. The CDR3 consists of 16 residues. CDR1 is SGHRS and CDR2 is YFSETQ in the germline V gene. V was trimmed by 0 bases and J by 0 bases, leaving 7 bases between them.

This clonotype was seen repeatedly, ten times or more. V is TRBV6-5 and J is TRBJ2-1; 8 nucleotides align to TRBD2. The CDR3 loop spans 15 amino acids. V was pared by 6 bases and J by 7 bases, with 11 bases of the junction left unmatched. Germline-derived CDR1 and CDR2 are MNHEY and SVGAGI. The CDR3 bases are TGTGCCAGCAGACCCTTCTCGGGGGGGCGGAATGAGCAGTTCTTC. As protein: CASRPFSGGRNEQFF.

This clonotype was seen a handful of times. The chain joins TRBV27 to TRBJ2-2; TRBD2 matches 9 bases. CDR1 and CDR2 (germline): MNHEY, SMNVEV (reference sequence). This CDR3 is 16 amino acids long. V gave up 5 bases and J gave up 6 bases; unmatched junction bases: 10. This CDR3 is CASSPSSGEMPGELFF. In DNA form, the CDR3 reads TGTGCCAGCAGTCCCTCTAGCGGGGAAATGCCCGGGGAGCTGTTTTTT.

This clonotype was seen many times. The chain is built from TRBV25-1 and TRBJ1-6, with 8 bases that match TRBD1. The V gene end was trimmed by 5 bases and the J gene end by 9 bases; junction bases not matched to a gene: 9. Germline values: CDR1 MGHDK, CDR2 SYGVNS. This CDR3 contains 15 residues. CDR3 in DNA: TGTGCCAGCAGTCAGACCGGGACAGGACTTTCACCCCTCCACTTT. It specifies CASSQTGTGLSPLHF. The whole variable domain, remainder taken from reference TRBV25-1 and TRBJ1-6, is EADIYQTPRYLVIGTGKKITLECSQTMGHDKMYWYQQDPGMELHLIHYSYGVNSTEKGDLSSESTVSRIRTEHFPLTLESARPSHTSQYLCASSQTGTGLSPLHFGNGTRLTVT.

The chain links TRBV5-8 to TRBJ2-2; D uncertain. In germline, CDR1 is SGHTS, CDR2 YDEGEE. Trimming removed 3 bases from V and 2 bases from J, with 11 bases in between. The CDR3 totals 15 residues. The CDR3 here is CASSSRRANTGELFF. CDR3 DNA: TGTGCCAGCAGCTCCCGGAGAGCCAACACCGGGGAGCTGTTTTTT.

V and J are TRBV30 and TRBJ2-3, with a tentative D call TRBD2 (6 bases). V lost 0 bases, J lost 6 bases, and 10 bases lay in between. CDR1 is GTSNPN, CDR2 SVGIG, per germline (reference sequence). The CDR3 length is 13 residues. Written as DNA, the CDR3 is TGTGCCTGGAGTGTTATAGCGGCCGATACGCAGTATTTT. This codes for CAWSVIAADTQYF.

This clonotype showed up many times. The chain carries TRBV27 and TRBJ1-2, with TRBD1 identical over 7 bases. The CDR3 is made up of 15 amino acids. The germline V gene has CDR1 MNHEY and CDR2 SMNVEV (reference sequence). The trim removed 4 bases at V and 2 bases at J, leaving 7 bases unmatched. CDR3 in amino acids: CASSSRTGDNYGYTF. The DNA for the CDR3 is TGTGCCAGCAGTTCCCGGACAGGCGACAACTATGGCTACACCTTC.

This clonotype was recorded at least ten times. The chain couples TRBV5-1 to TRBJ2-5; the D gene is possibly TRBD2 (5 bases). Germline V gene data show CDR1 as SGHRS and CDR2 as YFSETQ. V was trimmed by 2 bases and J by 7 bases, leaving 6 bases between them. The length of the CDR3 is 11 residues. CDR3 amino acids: CASSFAGTQYF. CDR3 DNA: TGCGCCAGCAGCTTCGCGGGGACCCAGTACTTC.

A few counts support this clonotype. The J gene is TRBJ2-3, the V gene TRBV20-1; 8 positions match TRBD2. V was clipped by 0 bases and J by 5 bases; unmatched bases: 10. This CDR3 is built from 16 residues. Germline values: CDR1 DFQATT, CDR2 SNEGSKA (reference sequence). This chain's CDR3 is CSARDSGRAGGDTQYF. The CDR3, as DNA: TGCAGTGCTAGAGATTCCGGGAGGGCCGGTGGAGATACGCAGTATTTT.

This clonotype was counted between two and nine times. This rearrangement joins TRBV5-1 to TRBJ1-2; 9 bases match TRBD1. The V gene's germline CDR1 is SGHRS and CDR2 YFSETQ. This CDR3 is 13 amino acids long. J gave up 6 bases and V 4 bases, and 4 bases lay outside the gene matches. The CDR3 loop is CASSPGTGNGYTF. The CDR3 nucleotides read TGCGCCAGCAGCCCCGGGACAGGGAATGGCTACACCTTC.

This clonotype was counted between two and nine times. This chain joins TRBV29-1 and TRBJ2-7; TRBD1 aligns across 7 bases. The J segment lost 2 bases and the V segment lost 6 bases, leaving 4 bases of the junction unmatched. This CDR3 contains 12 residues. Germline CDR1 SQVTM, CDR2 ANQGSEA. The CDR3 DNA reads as TGCAGCGTCAAGGGACAGACCTACGAGCAGTACTTC. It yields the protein CSVKGQTYEQYF.

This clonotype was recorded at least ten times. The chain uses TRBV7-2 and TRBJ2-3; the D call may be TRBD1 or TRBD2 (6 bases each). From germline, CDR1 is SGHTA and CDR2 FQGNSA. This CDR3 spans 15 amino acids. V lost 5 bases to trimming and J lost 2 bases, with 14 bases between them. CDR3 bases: TGTGCCAGCAGCGGGATATGGGGGGCCACAGATACGCAGTATTTT. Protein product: CASSGIWGATDTQYF.